The source of this T cell receptor (beta chain) is a study of memory CD4+ T cells and cytomegalovirus serostatus. The sort gate was single viable CD3+CD4+CD8-CD45RO+ cells for memory CD4+ T cells. Germline CDR1 KGHSH, CDR2 LQKENI. Trimming removed 3 bases at V and 5 bases at J, with 19 bases between. The CDR3 length is 17 residues. Some clones are missing from TCRdb's copy, which holds only in-frame ones; the method was immunoSEQ multiplex PCR. The sample has about 75,000 clones; 78% are singletons. The sample was memory CD4+ T cells from blood. The source is an adult in good health and CMV-seropositive. This chain joins TRBV18 and TRBJ1-4; D perhaps matches TRBD1 (5 bases). CDR3: CASSPTPVGGRNEKLFF. The DNA for the CDR3 is TGTGCCAGCTCACCTACCCCAGTCGGGGGAAGAAATGAAAAACTGTTTTTT.